This T cell receptor beta chain appears in the sequencing data of a study of blood T cell repertoires in COVID-19. The wider study: The cDNA or gDNA used as material had been derived from T cells, B-cell-depleted T cells, or PBMCs.

Sequenced by immunoSEQ multiplex PCR; TCRdb stores in-frame clones only, minus some. This table holds about 300,000 clones, about nine tenths found once. The CDR3 consists of 14 residues. CDR1 and CDR2 from the germline V gene are KGHDR and SFDVKD. The germline V and J ends were trimmed by 4 bases and 3 bases, with 9 bases remaining between them. The chain uses TRBV24-1 and TRBJ2-1, with a possible D match to TRBD2 (6 bases). Sequencing input: PBMCs or T cells enriched from blood (not recorded which). The origin of this receptor is a man in his sixties who had recovered from COVID-19. The CDR3 spells CATSDFSGYNEQFF. The DNA for the CDR3 is TGTGCCACCAGTGACTTTAGCGGCTACAATGAGCAGTTCTTC.